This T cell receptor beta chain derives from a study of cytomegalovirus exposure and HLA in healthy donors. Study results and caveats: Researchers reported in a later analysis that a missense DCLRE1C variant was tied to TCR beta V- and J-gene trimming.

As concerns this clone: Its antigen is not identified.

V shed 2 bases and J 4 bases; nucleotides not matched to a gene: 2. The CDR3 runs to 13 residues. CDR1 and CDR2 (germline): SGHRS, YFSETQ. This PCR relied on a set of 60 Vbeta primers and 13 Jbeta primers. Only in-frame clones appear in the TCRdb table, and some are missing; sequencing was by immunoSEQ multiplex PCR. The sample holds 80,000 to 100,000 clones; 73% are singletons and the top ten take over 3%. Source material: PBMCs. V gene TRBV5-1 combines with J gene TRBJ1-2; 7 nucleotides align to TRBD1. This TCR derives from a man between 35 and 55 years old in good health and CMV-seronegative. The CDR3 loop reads CASSFGTVYGYTF. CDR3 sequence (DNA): TGCGCCAGCAGCTTCGGGACAGTCTATGGCTACACCTTC.